These 5 T cell receptor beta chains came from one sample sequenced in a study of blood T cell repertoires in COVID-19. Assay: immunoSEQ multiplex PCR; the TCRdb copy retains only in-frame clones and omits some. Of roughly 230,000 clones in the sample, 75% to 90% were seen once. The sample consisted of peripheral blood. These receptors were collected from a woman in her forties who had recovered from COVID-19.

The chain employs TRBV10-3 and TRBJ1-1; D perhaps matches TRBD1 (5 bases). The V end was cut by 2 bases, the J end by 10 bases, with 14 bases between. The germline CDR1 and CDR2 sequences are ENHRY and SYGVKD. There are 13 residues in the CDR3. In nucleotides, the CDR3 is TGTGCCATCAGTGAGGAAATTAGAAGGGGAGCTTTCTTT. This gives the protein CAISEEIRRGAFF.

The chain employs TRBV11-2 and TRBJ2-1; TRBD2 agrees at 7 bases. The CDR3 runs to 14 residues. Looked up from germline, CDR1 is SGHAT and CDR2 is FQNNGV. With V trimmed by 10 bases and J by 7 bases, 13 bases remained unmatched. The CDR3 loop reads CATLGGRSGNEQFF. CDR3 in DNA: TGTGCCACCTTGGGGGGGAGGAGTGGGAATGAGCAGTTCTTC.

This sequence joins TRBV2 and TRBJ1-2, with D maybe TRBD1 (5 bases). The germline V gene has CDR1 SNHLY and CDR2 FYNNEI. V lost 3 bases and J 4 bases, leaving 15 bases between the germline ends. The CDR3 has 15 amino acids. CDR3 loop: CASSEGLGGAYGYTF. CDR3 nucleotide sequence: TGTGCCAGCAGTGAGGGGTTAGGAGGGGCCTATGGCTACACCTTC.

The CDR3 is CASIGLARNNEQFF. The CDR3 DNA reads as TGTGCCAGCATAGGACTAGCGCGAAACAATGAGCAGTTCTTC. The gene calls are TRBV27 and TRBJ2-1, with 9 nucleotides matching TRBD2. CDR1 MNHEY and CDR2 SMNVEV come from the germline V gene (reference sequence). The CDR3 runs to 14 residues. The V segment lost 7 bases and the J segment 5 bases; nucleotides outside the gene matches: 6.

This chain connects TRBV7-6 to TRBJ2-7; 8 bases map to TRBD2. CDR3 size: 17 residues. Germline V lookup: CDR1 SGHVS, CDR2 FNYEAQ. Losses at the gene ends were 5 bases for V and 0 bases for J; bases not matched to a gene: 12. The CDR3 DNA is TGTGCCAGCAGCCCCACGGGAGGGACTAGGCACTCCTACGAGCAGTACGTC. Protein product: CASSPTGGTRHSYEQYV.